This T cell receptor beta chain was profiled in a study of blood T cell repertoires in COVID-19. For the study at large: PBMCs, B-cell-depleted T cells, or T cells provided the cDNA or gDNA that made up the material.

Germline V gene data show CDR1 as SGHAT and CDR2 as FQDESV (reference sequence). The V gene end was trimmed by 8 bases and the J gene end by 5 bases; junction bases not matched to a gene: 9. The CDR3 has 14 residues. In the study's own analysis: Scientists estimated how many nucleated cells there were by amplifying reference gene primers. Clones were sequenced by immunoSEQ multiplex PCR, and TCRdb holds only the in-frame ones, with some missing. V, J and clone size were drawn from that table, and D and trimming were deduced from the DNA. The sample contains more than 85,000 clones, roughly 90% of which appear only once.

The gene calls are TRBV11-1 and TRBJ1-2, with 9 bases lining up with TRBD1. Sequenced material: peripheral blood. This clonotype was obtained from a human donor with COVID-19, enrolled during active disease. The donor label of this sample is uncertain. The CDR3 nucleotides read TGTGCCAGCGGGCCGGGACAGGGCCTGTATGGCTACACCTTC. It specifies CASGPGQGLYGYTF.